These 10 T cell receptor beta chains share one sample of origin, sequenced in a study of cytomegalovirus exposure and HLA in healthy donors. The PCR ran on 60 Vbeta and 13 Jbeta primers. Repertoires were generated with immunoSEQ multiplex PCR, while TCRdb's copy carries only in-frame clones and drops some. The sample carries 100,000 to 150,000 clones, under 12% recorded once. Sequencing was done on a sample of PBMCs. These receptors originate from a young woman in good health and CMV-seropositive.

The rearrangement links TRBV7-3 to TRBJ2-1; 7 bases line up with TRBD2. Per the germline V gene, CDR1 is SGHTA and CDR2 is FQGTGA. CDR3 size: 16 residues. Trimming removed 2 bases from V and 2 bases from J; junction bases left unmatched: 6. This chain's CDR3 is CASSLAGVVTYNEQFF. As DNA, the CDR3 is TGTGCCAGCAGCTTAGCGGGAGTGGTAACCTACAATGAGCAGTTCTTC.

V gene TRBV27 combines with J gene TRBJ2-5; D gene unclear. The CDR3 extends over 14 amino acids. V dropped 2 bases and J dropped 1 base, with 8 bases sitting between them. Germline V gene sequence: CDR1 MNHEY, CDR2 SMNVEV (reference sequence). The CDR3 sequence: CASSLMSGQETQYF. CDR3 DNA sequence: TGTGCCAGCAGTTTAATGTCAGGCCAAGAGACCCAGTACTTC.

This clone was counted between two and nine times. This chain connects TRBV19 to TRBJ1-5; no firm D call. Deletions cut 1 base from V and 0 bases from J, with 10 bases between. The CDR3 sequence is 16 residues long. Germline assignment: CDR1 LNHDA and CDR2 SQIVND (reference sequence). CDR3 sequence (DNA): TGTGCCAGTAGTATAGCGGAGGCATATAGCAATCAGCCCCAGCATTTT. Protein sequence: CASSIAEAYSNQPQHF.

This clone turned up a few times. The chain links TRBV19 to TRBJ1-3; 9 nucleotides line up with TRBD1. This CDR3 is 15 amino acids long. Per germline, CDR1 LNHDA and CDR2 SQIVND (reference sequence). After removal of 5 bases from V and 1 base from J, the junction contained 3 bases not matched to a gene. CDR3 sequence reads: CASSPTGGSGNTIYF. DNA of the CDR3: TGTGCCAGTAGTCCGACAGGGGGTTCTGGAAACACCATATATTTT.

The chain employs TRBV6-6 and TRBJ2-1, with D hard to call. The CDR3 spans 13 residues. The germline V gene encodes CDR1 MNHNY and CDR2 SVGAGI (reference sequence). V was cut by 6 bases and J by 5 bases, with 11 bases left in between. The CDR3 spells CASSPPRNNEQFF. As DNA, the CDR3 is TGTGCCAGCAGCCCCCCTAGAAACAATGAGCAGTTCTTC.

This clone has more than one count but fewer than ten. This rearrangement joins TRBV4-1 to TRBJ1-2; D possibly corresponds to TRBD1 (5 bases). Trimming shortened V by 0 bases and J by 2 bases, and 7 bases separated the two germline ends. The CDR3 totals 14 residues. CDR1 and CDR2 (germline): MGHRA, YSYEKL. CDR3 sequence (DNA): TGCGCCAGCAGCCAAGATAAGGGGAACTATGGCTACACCTTC. Its protein is CASSQDKGNYGYTF.

This clone has just a few counts. This chain uses TRBV7-3 with TRBJ1-1, with D unclear. The germline CDR1 and CDR2 sequences are SGHTA and FQGTGA. CDR3 length equals 13 residues. V lost 4 bases and J lost 3, with 9 bases in between. Here the CDR3 reads CASSSTWDTEAFF. The CDR3 DNA follows: TGTGCCAGCAGCTCGACTTGGGACACTGAAGCTTTCTTT.

This clone occurred a few times. V usage is TRBV6-1 and J usage is TRBJ1-6, with D unclear. The V end lost 3 bases, the J end lost 2 bases, and 8 bases lay between the germline ends. CDR1 is MNHNS, CDR2 SASEGT, per germline. The CDR3 is 15 amino acids. CDR3 protein: CASSDGFPYNSPLHF. The CDR3 coding sequence is TGTGCCAGCAGTGACGGGTTCCCCTATAATTCACCCCTCCACTTT.

This clone has just a few counts. The J gene is TRBJ2-5, the V gene TRBV29-1; 8 bases match TRBD1. This CDR3 is 15 amino acids long. CDR1 and CDR2 from the germline V gene are SQVTM and ANQGSEA. The V and J ends lost 6 bases and 5 bases, in that order; junction bases with no gene match: 14. The CDR3 loop is CSVSQQGAPGETQYF. The CDR3, as DNA: TGCAGCGTCAGCCAGCAGGGGGCGCCTGGGGAGACCCAGTACTTC.

This rearrangement joins TRBV9 to TRBJ1-2; D may be TRBD1 (5 bases). CDR1 and CDR2 from the germline V gene are SGDLS and YYNGEE. V lost 4 bases and J 8 bases, leaving 15 bases between the germline ends. CDR3 size: 13 residues. CDR3 coding DNA: TGTGCCAGCAGCCCGCGACAGCGCGACGGCTACACCTTC. Protein product: CASSPRQRDGYTF.